Sequencing of this TCR beta chain was carried out in a study of cytomegalovirus exposure and HLA in healthy donors. Findings of the study overall: Within the data, a cluster of highly shared sequence variants was likely a sequencing artifact.

PCR amplification relied on 60 Vbeta primers (plus 13 Jbeta primers). The assay was immunoSEQ multiplex PCR, and TCRdb's table has in-frame clones only and misses some. There are about 89,000 clones in the sample; around 81% occur only once, and approximately 4% lies in the top ten. Remarks on this clone: No antigen is known for it.

The material sequenced was PBMCs. This TCR was recovered from a female donor in good health and CMV-seropositive.

The CDR3 loop is CASSIDRGGSPLHF. In DNA form, the CDR3 reads TGTGCCAGTAGTATCGACAGGGGTGGCTCACCCCTCCACTTT. The chain combines TRBV19 with TRBJ1-6, with 8 positions matching TRBD1. The CDR3 contains 14 residues. CDR1 is LNHDA and CDR2 is SQIVND in the germline V gene (reference sequence). The V and J ends lost 3 bases and 10 bases, in that order; junction bases with no gene match: 5.